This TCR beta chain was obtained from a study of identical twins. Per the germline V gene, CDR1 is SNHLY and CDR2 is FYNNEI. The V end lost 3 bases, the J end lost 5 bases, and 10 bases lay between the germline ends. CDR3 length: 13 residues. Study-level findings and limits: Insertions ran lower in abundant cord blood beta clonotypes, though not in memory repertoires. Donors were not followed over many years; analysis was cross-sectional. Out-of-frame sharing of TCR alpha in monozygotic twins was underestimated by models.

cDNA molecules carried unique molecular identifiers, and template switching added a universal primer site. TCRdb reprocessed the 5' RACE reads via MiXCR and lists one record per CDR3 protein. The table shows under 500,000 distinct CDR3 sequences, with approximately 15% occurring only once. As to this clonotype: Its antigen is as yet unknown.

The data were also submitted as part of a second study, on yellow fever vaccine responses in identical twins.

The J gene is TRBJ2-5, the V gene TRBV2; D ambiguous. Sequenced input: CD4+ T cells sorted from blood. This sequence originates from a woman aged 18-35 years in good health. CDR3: CASSDWVVETQYF. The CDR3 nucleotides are TGTGCCAGCAGTGATTGGGTGGTGGAGACCCAGTACTTC.